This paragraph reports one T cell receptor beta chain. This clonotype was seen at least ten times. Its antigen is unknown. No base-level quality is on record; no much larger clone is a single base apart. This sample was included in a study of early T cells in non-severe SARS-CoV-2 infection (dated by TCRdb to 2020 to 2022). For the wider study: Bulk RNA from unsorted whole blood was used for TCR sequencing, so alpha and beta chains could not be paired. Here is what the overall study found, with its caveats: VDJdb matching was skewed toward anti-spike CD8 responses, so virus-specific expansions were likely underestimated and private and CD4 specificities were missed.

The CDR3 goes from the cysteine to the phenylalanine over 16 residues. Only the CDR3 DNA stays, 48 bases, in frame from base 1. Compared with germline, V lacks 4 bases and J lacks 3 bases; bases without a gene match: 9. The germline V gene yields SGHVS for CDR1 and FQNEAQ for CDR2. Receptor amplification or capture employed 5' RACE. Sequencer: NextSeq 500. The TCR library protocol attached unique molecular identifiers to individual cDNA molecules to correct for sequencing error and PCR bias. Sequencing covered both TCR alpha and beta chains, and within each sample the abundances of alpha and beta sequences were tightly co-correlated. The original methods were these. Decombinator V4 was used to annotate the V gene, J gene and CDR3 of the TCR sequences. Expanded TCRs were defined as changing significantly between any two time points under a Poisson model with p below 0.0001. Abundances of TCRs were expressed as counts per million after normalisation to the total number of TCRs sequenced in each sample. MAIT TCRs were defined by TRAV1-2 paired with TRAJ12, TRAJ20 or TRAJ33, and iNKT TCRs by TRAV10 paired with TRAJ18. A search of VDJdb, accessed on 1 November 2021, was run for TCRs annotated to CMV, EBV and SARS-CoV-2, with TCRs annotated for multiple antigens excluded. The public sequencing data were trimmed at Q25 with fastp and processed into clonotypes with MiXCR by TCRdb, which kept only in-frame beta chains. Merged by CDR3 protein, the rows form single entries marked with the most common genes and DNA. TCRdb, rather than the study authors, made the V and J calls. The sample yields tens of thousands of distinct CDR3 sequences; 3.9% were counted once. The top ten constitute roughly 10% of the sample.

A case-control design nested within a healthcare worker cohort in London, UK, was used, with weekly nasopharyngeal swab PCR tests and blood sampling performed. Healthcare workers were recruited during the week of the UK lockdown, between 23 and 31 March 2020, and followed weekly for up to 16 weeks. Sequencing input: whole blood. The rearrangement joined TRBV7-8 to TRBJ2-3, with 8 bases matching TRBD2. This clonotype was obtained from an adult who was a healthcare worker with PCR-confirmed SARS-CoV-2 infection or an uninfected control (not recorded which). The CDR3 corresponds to CASSYQRELRTDTQYF. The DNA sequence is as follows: TGTGCCAGCAGCTACCAGCGGGAGTTGAGAACAGATACGCAGTATTTT. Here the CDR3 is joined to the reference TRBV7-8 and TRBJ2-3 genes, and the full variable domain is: GAGVSQSPRYKVAKRGQDVALRCDPISGHVSLFWYQQALGQGPEFLTYFQNEAQLDKSGLPSDRFFAERPEGSVSTLKIQRTQQEDSAVYLCASSYQRELRTDTQYFGPGTRLTVL.